The rows below give T cell receptor beta chains drawn from one sample of a study of shared clonotypes between healthy human individuals. The data were produced by immunoSEQ multiplex PCR, yet TCRdb's version contains in-frame clones alone and is incomplete. There are about 2 million clones in the sample; about 95% occur only once, and 0.85% to 1.2% lies in the top ten. Sequencing was done on a sample of naive CD8+ T cells sorted from blood. The receptors come from a young man in good health. CDR3s include the opening cysteine and the closing phenylalanine or tryptophan. D genes are given only for firm matches.

v_call,d_call,j_call,cdr3_nt,cdr3_aa
TRBV2,TRBD2,TRBJ2-7,TGTGCCAGCATAGGACTAGCCTACGAGCAGTACTTC,CASIGLAYEQYF
TRBV19,-,TRBJ1-1,TGTGCCAGTAGTACGGACTTGAACACTGAAGCTTTCTTT,CASSTDLNTEAFF
TRBV13,TRBD1,TRBJ2-7,TGTGCCAGCGGCGAGACAGGGCTTTACGAGCAGTACTTC,CASGETGLYEQYF
TRBV27,-,TRBJ2-6,TGTGCCAGCAGTCCTCATGGGGCCAACGTCCTGACTTTC,CASSPHGANVLTF
TRBV9,TRBD2,TRBJ2-7,TGTGCCAGCAGCGAGGGTGGGGGACTAGTATACGAGCAGTACTTC,CASSEGGGLVYEQYF
TRBV6-1,TRBD2,TRBJ2-3,TGTGCCAGCAGTGAACGGCTAGCGGGGGGCACAGGGGATACGCAGTATTTT,CASSERLAGGTGDTQYF
TRBV7-9,-,TRBJ2-5,TGTGCCAGCAGCTTTGAGGCAGGTGGGCTCAGGAGGGAGACCCAGTACTTC,CASSFEAGGLRRETQYF
TRBV11-3,TRBD2,TRBJ2-7,TGTGCCAGCAGCTTAGATCGAGTGCAGACTAGCGGGATTTGCTACGAGCAGTACTTC,CASSLDRVQTSGICYEQYF
TRBV6-5,-,TRBJ2-7,TGTGCCAGCGCAGGTCCGGGGACCTACGAGCAGTACTTC,CASAGPGTYEQYF
TRBV7-2,-,TRBJ1-1,TGTGCCAGCAGCTTCCAGGATAATACTGAAGCTTTCTTT,CASSFQDNTEAFF
TRBV14,TRBD2,TRBJ2-1,TGTGCCAGCAGCCAATCCACTAGCGGGGGTAGGTATGAGCAGTTCTTC,CASSQSTSGGRYEQFF
TRBV4-1,TRBD1,TRBJ1-2,TGCGCCAGCAGCCAAGAGGACAGGCCCCTCCTAGACTATGGCTACACCTTC,CASSQEDRPLLDYGYTF
TRBV27,TRBD2,TRBJ2-7,TGTGCCAGCAGCCAAGGCTGGGGGGGAACGGAAGAGCAGTACTTC,CASSQGWGGTEEQYF
TRBV21-1,-,TRBJ2-5,TGTGCCAGCAGCAAAGAGGGGCGGGAGACCCAGTACTTC,CASSKEGRETQYF
TRBV6-5,-,TRBJ2-1,TGTGCCAGCAGTTACTCGGAGGGTTTTAATGAGCAGTTCTTC,CASSYSEGFNEQFF